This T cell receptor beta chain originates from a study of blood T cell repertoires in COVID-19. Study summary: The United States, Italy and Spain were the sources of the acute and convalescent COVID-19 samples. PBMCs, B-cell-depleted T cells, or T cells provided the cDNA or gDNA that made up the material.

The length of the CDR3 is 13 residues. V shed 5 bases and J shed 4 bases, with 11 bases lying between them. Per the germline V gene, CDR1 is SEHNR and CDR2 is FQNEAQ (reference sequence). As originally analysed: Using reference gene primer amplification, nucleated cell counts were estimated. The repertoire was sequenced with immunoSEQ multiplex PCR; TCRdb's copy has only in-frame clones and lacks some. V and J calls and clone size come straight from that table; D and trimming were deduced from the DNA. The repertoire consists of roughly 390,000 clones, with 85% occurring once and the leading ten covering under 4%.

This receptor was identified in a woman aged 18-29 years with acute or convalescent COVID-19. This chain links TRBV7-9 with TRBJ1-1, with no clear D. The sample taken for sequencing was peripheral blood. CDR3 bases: TGTGCCAGCAGCCTGAGGGAGGGCACTGAAGCTTTCTTT. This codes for CASSLREGTEAFF.